This T cell receptor beta chain was profiled in a study of T cell changes during pregnancy in multiple sclerosis. Here immunoSEQ multiplex PCR was the method, and the copy in TCRdb shows in-frame clones only, minus some. The top ten clones hold 1.9% of a sample with about 80,000 clones, over 75% of them seen once. Losses at the gene ends were 3 bases for V and 1 base for J; bases not matched to a gene: 8. The CDR3 runs 16 residues. From germline, CDR1 is KGHSH and CDR2 LQKENI. Sequenced material: peripheral blood, taken before pregnancy. This receptor was taken from a female donor with multiple sclerosis, enrolled in a pregnancy study. V gene TRBV18 combines with J gene TRBJ1-2; 7 bases match TRBD1. The CDR3 sequence is CASSPRQGIFNYGYTF. In DNA, the CDR3 is TGTGCCAGCTCACCTAGACAGGGAATTTTTAACTATGGCTACACCTTC. Using reference TRBV18 and TRBJ1-2 for the parts outside the CDR3, the full variable domain is NAGVMQNPRHLVRRRGQEARLRCSPMKGHSHVYWYRQLPEEGLKFMVYLQKENIIDESGMPKERFSAEFPKEGPSILRIQQVVRGDSAAYFCASSPRQGIFNYGYTFGSGTRLTVV.